This is a list of T cell receptor beta chains from one sample in a study of T-cell reconstitution after alpha-beta-depleted transplantation in children. Using its own MiXCR run on the PCR reads, TCRdb lists one record per CDR3 protein. The sample carries over 90,000 distinct CDR3 sequences, about 8% recorded once. The sequenced sample was PBMCs, obtained before TCRalphabeta/CD19-depleted stem cell transplant. These receptors were obtained from a boy aged 2 to 10 with acute lymphoblastic leukemia, due to receive a stem cell transplant. CDR3s include the opening cysteine and the closing phenylalanine or tryptophan. A D gene is named only where the DNA matches it firmly. The size entry is marked missing in some rows and otherwise reads once, few, many or a size class.

V gene	D gene	CDR3 length	clone size	J gene	CDR3 DNA	CDR3 protein
TRBV6-6	-	12	few	TRBJ2-7	TGTGCCAGCAACGCCTGGCACGACGAGCAGTACTTC	CASNAWHDEQYF
TRBV7-2	TRBD1	15	many	TRBJ2-2	TGTGCCAGCAGCTTAATGGCAGGGGGAACCGGGGAGCTGTTTTTT	CASSLMAGGTGELFF
TRBV20-1	-	14	few	TRBJ2-3	TGCAGTGCCTACAGGACAGACCTCACAGATACGCAGTATTTT	CSAYRTDLTDTQYF
TRBV10-3	-	14	many	TRBJ1-6	TGTGCCATCAGGCCGGGACACACTAATTCACCCCTCCACTTT	CAIRPGHTNSPLHF
TRBV28	-	14	many	TRBJ1-6	TGTGCCAGCATTTCAGGAGGGAAAGGTTCACCCCTCCACTTT	CASISGGKGSPLHF
TRBV12-3/TRBV12-4	-	12	many	TRBJ1-5	TGTGCCAGCAGTCCGTTTAATCAGCCCCAGCATTTT	CASSPFNQPQHF
TRBV4-1	-	17	-	TRBJ2-6	TGCGCCAGCAGCCACCAACAGGGAAACTCTGGGGCCAACGTCCTGACTTTC	CASSHQQGNSGANVLTF
TRBV12-3/TRBV12-4	-	14	many	TRBJ1-1	TGTGCCAGCACCCCGACAGACTCGAACACTGAAGCTTTCTTT	CASTPTDSNTEAFF
TRBV10-3	TRBD1	14	many	TRBJ1-6	TGTGCCATCAGGTCCGGACAGGGAACTTCACCCCTCCACTTT	CAIRSGQGTSPLHF
TRBV5-1	-	14	many	TRBJ1-6	TGCGCCAGCAGCTTGGGCACAGGCGATTCACCCCTCCACTTT	CASSLGTGDSPLHF
TRBV4-1	TRBD2	19	-	TRBJ2-7	TGCGCCAGCAGCCAAGGGGGGCGGCGGGGGGCCCCGCCAAACTACGAGCAGTACTTC	CASSQGGRRGAPPNYEQYF
TRBV11-2	-	13	few	TRBJ1-2	TGTGCCAGCAGCCCCGGGTCCTTGGGTGGCTACACCTTC	CASSPGSLGGYTF
TRBV2	TRBD2	16	few	TRBJ2-3	TGTGCCAGCAGGCCGGGACTAGCGGGGTATACAGATACGCAGTATTTT	CASRPGLAGYTDTQYF
TRBV6-6	-	11	many	TRBJ1-1	TGTGCCAGCAGCCAGTCGACTGAAGCTTTCTTT	CASSQSTEAFF
TRBV6-2/TRBV6-3	-	12	-	TRBJ2-3	TGTGCCAGCAGTAACTCCGTAGATACGCAGTATTTT	CASSNSVDTQYF
TRBV6-1	-	13	-	TRBJ1-1	TGTGCCAGCAGGAGGGGAGTGAACACTGAAGCTTTCTTT	CASRRGVNTEAFF
TRBV6-1	-	14	few	TRBJ2-7	TGTGCCAGCAGTGAAGCCCCAGGGGCGTACGAGCAGTACTTC	CASSEAPGAYEQYF
TRBV2	-	12	many	TRBJ2-5	TGTGCCAGCAGTGTCAGGGGTGAGACCCAGTACTTC	CASSVRGETQYF
TRBV29-1	-	15	few	TRBJ2-7	TGCAAACCTCAAAAAAGCATAGGGTCGGGCTACGAGCAGTACTTC	CKPQKSIGSGYEQYF
TRBV5-3	-	14	once	TRBJ2-5	TGTGCCAGAAGCTTGGCAGGGGCCCAAGAGACCCAGTACTTC	CARSLAGAQETQYF
TRBV7-6	-	16	many	TRBJ1-1	TGTGCCAGCCAATCGGAGTTAGGTGGGGTGAACACTGAAGCTTTCTTT	CASQSELGGVNTEAFF
TRBV7-9	-	14	few	TRBJ1-4	TGTGCCAGCAGCTTGTCACAGGAGGATGAAAAACTGTTTTTT	CASSLSQEDEKLFF
TRBV4-3	TRBD1	17	few	TRBJ2-1	TGCGCCAGCAGCCCATCCCCGGACAGGGGGTCCCCGGGTGAGCAGTTCTTC	CASSPSPDRGSPGEQFF
TRBV4-1	TRBD1	22	-	TRBJ2-6	TGCGCCAGCAGCCAAGATTGGACAGGGGCCCGAAGGGGGAACTCTGGGGCCAACGTCCTGACTTTC	CASSQDWTGARRGNSGANVLTF
TRBV6-5	-	11	many	TRBJ1-1	TGTGCCAGCAGTTTCCGACGGAAAGCTTTCTTT	CASSFRRKAFF
TRBV15	TRBD2	17	many	TRBJ2-3	TGTGCCACCAGTATCATGCGTTCGGGGGGGCCCTCAGATACGCAGTATTTT	CATSIMRSGGPSDTQYF
TRBV5-1	-	15	many	TRBJ2-5	TGCGCCAGCAGCTTGGATGGGCAGGGACCGGGGACCCAGTACTTC	CASSLDGQGPGTQYF
TRBV20-1	TRBD2	16	-	TRBJ2-7	TGCAGTGCTAGAGGTGCCGGGACTAGCTCTTCCTACGAGCAGTACTTC	CSARGAGTSSSYEQYF
TRBV27	TRBD2	15	many	TRBJ2-1	TGTGCCAGCAGTTCGCGACTAGCGGGGAACAATGAGCAGTTCTTC	CASSSRLAGNNEQFF
TRBV20-1	TRBD1	15	few	TRBJ1-4	TGCAGTGCTAGCAAACAGGGGGCAGCTAATGAAAAACTGTTTTTT	CSASKQGAANEKLFF
TRBV29-1	-	17	few	TRBJ1-1	TGCAGCGTTGAAGAACGAGGGAGGTTCATTCTGAACACTGAAGCTTTCTTT	CSVEERGRFILNTEAFF
TRBV6-1	TRBD2	16	-	TRBJ2-7	TGTGCCAGCAGAGGACTAGCCCCCTTTCTTTCCTACGAGCAGTACTTC	CASRGLAPFLSYEQYF
TRBV2	TRBD1	12	few	TRBJ1-6	TGTGCCAGCAGGGGACAGGGGTCACCCCTCCACTTT	CASRGQGSPLHF
TRBV7-2	TRBD2	16	many	TRBJ2-3	TGTGCCAGCAGCCCAGTAGCGGGGGGAGCGGCAGATACGCAGTATTTT	CASSPVAGGAADTQYF
TRBV5-1	TRBD2	15	-	TRBJ2-3	TGCGCCAGCCATCAAAATAGCGGGGAGGCAGATACGCAGTATTTT	CASHQNSGEADTQYF
TRBV20-1	-	14	many	TRBJ2-3	TGCAGTGCTAGAGGCCCGGGCCGCACAGATACGCAGTATTTT	CSARGPGRTDTQYF
TRBV12-3/TRBV12-4	-	14	many	TRBJ1-4	TGTGCCAGCAGTCATTTGGCCCTGCCGGAAAAACTGTTTTTT	CASSHLALPEKLFF
TRBV12-3/TRBV12-4	TRBD2	16	many	TRBJ2-1	TGTGCCAGCAGCCTACTAGCGGGGGTTTCCTACAATGAGCAGTTCTTC	CASSLLAGVSYNEQFF
TRBV6-4	-	15	-	TRBJ1-6	TGTGCCAGCAGTCCGGAGGGGGGTGATAATTCACCCCTCCACTTT	CASSPEGGDNSPLHF
TRBV20-1	TRBD2	17	few	TRBJ2-7	TGCAGTGCTAGAGATTCTAACCCCGGGGGGGTTACCTACGAGCAGTACTTC	CSARDSNPGGVTYEQYF
TRBV5-1	TRBD1	16	many	TRBJ2-3	TGCGCCAGCAGCCGGGCAACAGGGGAATACACAGATACGCAGTATTTT	CASSRATGEYTDTQYF
TRBV7-2	-	17	many	TRBJ1-1	TGTGCCAGCAGCTTAAGTCAGGTACAGGGAGCGAACACTGAAGCTTTCTTT	CASSLSQVQGANTEAFF
TRBV19	-	12	many	TRBJ2-1	TGTGCCAGTAGCGGGGCATACAATGAGCAGTTCTTC	CASSGAYNEQFF
TRBV9	TRBD1	14	few	TRBJ2-2	TGTGCCAGCAGGACAGGGGGCGGTACCGGGGAGCTGTTTTTT	CASRTGGGTGELFF
TRBV20-1	-	15	many	TRBJ2-1	TGCAGTGCTTCCTCACTAGTGCTCCGGGGCAATGAGCAGTTCTTC	CSASSLVLRGNEQFF
TRBV14	-	18	-	TRBJ2-3	TGCCCCAGCAGCCAAGATGAGTATCCCGGTACTAGCACAGATACGCAGTATTTT	CPSSQDEYPGTSTDTQYF
TRBV20-1	-	13	-	TRBJ2-3	TGCAGTGCTAGCGGTAGGGTAACAGATACGCAGTATTTT	CSASGRVTDTQYF
TRBV5-5	-	13	many	TRBJ2-1	TGTGCCAGCAGCCTAGAGGGCCTGAATGAGCAGTTCTTC	CASSLEGLNEQFF
TRBV28	-	15	many	TRBJ1-3	TGTGCCAGCAGTTTATACGGCGGCTCTGGAAACACCATATATTTT	CASSLYGGSGNTIYF
TRBV29-1	TRBD1	13	many	TRBJ2-1	TGCAGCGCTATACAGGGGGTTTACAATGAGCAGTTCTTC	CSAIQGVYNEQFF
TRBV28	TRBD2	17	many	TRBJ2-5	TGTGCCAGCAGTTTATCCCTCCCCCTAGCGGACCAAGAGACCCAGTACTTC	CASSLSLPLADQETQYF